This record looks at one T cell receptor beta chain sequence and its context. Only one count was recorded for this clone. No antigen is known for it. No much larger clone is present one base from it, and per-base qualities are unavailable. This sample was taken from a study of early stage breast cancer tumors (dated by TCRdb to the late 2010s). For the study in its entirety: Of the 16 invasive breast tumors, about a dozen were found to be estrogen receptor-positive, progesterone receptor-positive and HER2-negative. Of the approximately twelve ER+/PR+/HER2- tumors, eight were classified as invasive ductal carcinomas and four as invasive lobular carcinomas. On average, each sample had 8 to 10-fold read coverage. A total of 2.5 million to 3 million templates, representing some 1,000,000 unique clonotypes, were detected across all samples. On the study overall, not on this receptor specifically: About 2.5-fold higher T cell density and higher clonality were observed in tumors than in adjacent normal breast tissue. Because the cohort was small, analysis by tumor subtype was not possible. Sequencing bulk genomic DNA from unsorted cells could not capture chain pairing or functional markers like CD4, CD8 and FOXP3. Repertoires from blood resembled normal breast more closely than tumor, and using blood as a reference for each tissue separated tumor from normal in about 90% of the 16 patients. Enriched TCRB sequences shared across patients were mostly commonly generated sequences, unlikely to play an important role in the tumor microenvironment.

Every sample was amplified as two independent genomic DNA replicates, using approximately 0.5 ug for blood and roughly 1.4 ug for tumor or normal breast. TCRB sequencing of genomic DNA was carried out with the ImmunoSeq Intro kit according to the manufacturer's instructions. The multiplex PCR ran for 25 to 40 cycles using proprietary primers and spike-in control sequences for absolute quantification. Single-end 150-bp reads were used to sequence an 87-bp fragment covering the CDR3 and the flanking V and J genes. Seven samples, each with two replicates, were multiplexed per lane of an Illumina MiSeq using version 3.0 chemistry. Per the source publication's procedure: The vendor's proprietary pipeline handled the raw data processing, merging both replicates into a single result for each sample. Productive rearrangements sharing the V-gene family, CDR3 amino acid sequence and J-gene segment were defined as clonotypes. To compute clonality, the normalized Shannon entropy (Pielou evenness) of TCRB abundances was subtracted from 1. T cell density was estimated as total templates divided by the number of input cells, with the number of input cells inferred from the DNA input amount. Recon with default parameters was used to estimate total repertoire diversity and clonality. A clonotype was considered tumor-enriched if its abundance in tumor exceeded 0.1% and was at least 32-fold higher than its abundance in normal breast. In its TCRdb copy, this immuneACCESS table keeps in-frame sequences only and misses some clones. Where compared with another copy, unresolved V genes explain less than half of these, and the others have no known cause. The V and J calls and clone size are taken from that table; D and trimming were inferred from the DNA. Recorded for this sample are tens of thousands of clones; approximately 85% of them occurred a single time. Jointly, the top ten make up 9% to 9.5% of the sample.

Including cysteine and phenylalanine, the CDR3 has 13 amino acids. The retained sequence is limited to the CDR3, 39 bases, with the frame set at the first base. CDR1 SGHRS and CDR2 YFSETQ were looked up in the germline V gene. Trimming accounts for 4 bases at V and 5 bases at J, while the number of junction bases matched to no gene is 3. The study profiled bulk TCR beta-chain repertoires in matched peripheral blood, tumor and adjacent normal breast tissue taken from approximately 16 patients with early-stage breast cancer. Before surgery, whole blood (about 4.5-10 mL) was collected into EDTA tubes and processed within 2 hours. Peripheral blood mononuclear cells were isolated by Ficoll-Paque centrifugation in SepMate-50 tubes. PBMCs were cryopreserved in aliquots of about 2 to 4.5 million cells in around 90% FBS with roughly 10% DMSO and kept in liquid nitrogen. The Qiagen AllPrep DNA/RNA Mini kit was used to extract genomic DNA.

The TCR comes from a person aged 45 to 59 with breast cancer. The rearranged chain carries TRBV5-1 and TRBJ2-1, and 7 junctional nucleotides match TRBD1. The sample comprised blood. The nucleotide sequence reads as follows: TGCGCCAGCAGCAGGGACAGCAACAATGAGCAGTTCTTC. This sequence encodes CASSRDSNNEQFF.